The clone carrying this T cell receptor beta chain showed up just a few times. The source of the sample is a study of T cells after yellow fever vaccination. About the research overall: Libraries from low-cell-number fractions were prepared with the SMART-Seq v4 Ultra Low Input RNA kit.

TCRdb ran MiXCR on the 5' RACE reads and lists one entry per CDR3 protein. The data show about 85,000 distinct CDR3 sequences, 13% seen once. The CDR3 spans 16 residues. The germline V and J ends were trimmed by 3 bases and 5 bases, with 19 bases remaining between them. Germline V lookup: CDR1 MNHEY, CDR2 SMNVEV (reference sequence). The gene calls are TRBV27 and TRBJ1-1; D is uncertain. The sequence was obtained from a young man who received the YFV17D yellow fever vaccine. The sample consisted of CD8+ T cells not binding an NS4B(214-222) dextramer, sorted from PBMCs, taken 20 to 25 days after the first yellow fever vaccination. As DNA, the CDR3 is TGTGCCAGCAGTTTTCTTCCGGACCGAAGGGTAACTGAAGCTTTCTTT. Its protein product is CASSFLPDRRVTEAFF.